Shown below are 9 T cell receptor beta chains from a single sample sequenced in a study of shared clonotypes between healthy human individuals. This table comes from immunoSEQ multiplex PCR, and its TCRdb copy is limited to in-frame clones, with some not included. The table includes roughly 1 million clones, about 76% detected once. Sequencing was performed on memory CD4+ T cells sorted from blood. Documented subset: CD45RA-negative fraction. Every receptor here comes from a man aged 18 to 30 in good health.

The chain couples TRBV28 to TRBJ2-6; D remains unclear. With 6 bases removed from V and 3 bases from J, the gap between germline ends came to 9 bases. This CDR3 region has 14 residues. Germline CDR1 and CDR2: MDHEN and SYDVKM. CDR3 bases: TGTGCCAGCAGCACCGAGAATGGGGCCAACGTCCTGACTTTC. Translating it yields CASSTENGANVLTF.

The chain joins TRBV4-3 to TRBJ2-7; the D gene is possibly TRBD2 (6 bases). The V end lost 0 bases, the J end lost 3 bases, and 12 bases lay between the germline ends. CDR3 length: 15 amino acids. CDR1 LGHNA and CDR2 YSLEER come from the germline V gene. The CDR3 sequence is CASSQELAAYYEQYF. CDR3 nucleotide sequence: TGCGCCAGCAGCCAAGAACTAGCAGCCTACTACGAGCAGTACTTC.

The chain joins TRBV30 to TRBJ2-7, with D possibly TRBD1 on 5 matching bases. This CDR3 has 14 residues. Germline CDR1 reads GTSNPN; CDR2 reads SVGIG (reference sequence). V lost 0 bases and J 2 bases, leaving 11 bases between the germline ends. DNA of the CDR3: TGTGCCTGGAGTGTACACTCAGGGACCTACGAGCAGTACTTC. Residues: CAWSVHSGTYEQYF. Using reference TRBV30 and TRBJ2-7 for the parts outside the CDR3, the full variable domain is SQTIHQWPATLVQPVGSPLSLECTVEGTSNPNLYWYRQAAGRGLQLLFYSVGIGQISSEVPQNLSASRPQDRQFILSSKKLLLSDSGFYLCAWSVHSGTYEQYFGPGTRLTVT.

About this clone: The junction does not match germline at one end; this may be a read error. For the CDR3, the DNA is TGTGCCACCCGCAGGGGGGGTGGGCCGAGCTCCTACAATGAGCAGTTCTTC. Translating it yields CATRRGGGPSSYNEQFF. The V and J genes are TRBV15 and TRBJ2-1, with D perhaps being TRBD1 or TRBD2 (7 bases each). Germline CDR1 is LNHNV and CDR2 is YYDKDF (reference sequence). The CDR3 spans 17 residues.

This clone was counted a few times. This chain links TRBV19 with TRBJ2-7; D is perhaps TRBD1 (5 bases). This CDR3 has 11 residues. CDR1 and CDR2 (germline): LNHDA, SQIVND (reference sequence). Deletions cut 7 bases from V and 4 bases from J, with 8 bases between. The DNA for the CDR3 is TGTGCCAGTAAAGGGGCGTACGAGCAGTACTTC. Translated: CASKGAYEQYF.

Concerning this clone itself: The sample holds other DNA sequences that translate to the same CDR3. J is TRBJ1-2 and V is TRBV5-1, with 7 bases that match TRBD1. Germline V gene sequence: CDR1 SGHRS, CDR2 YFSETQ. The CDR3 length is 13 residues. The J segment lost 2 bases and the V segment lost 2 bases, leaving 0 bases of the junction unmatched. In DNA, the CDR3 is TGCGCCAGCAGCTTAGGGGGCAACTATGGCTACACCTTC. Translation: CASSLGGNYGYTF. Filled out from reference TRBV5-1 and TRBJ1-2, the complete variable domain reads KAGVTQTPRYLIKTRGQQVTLSCSPISGHRSVSWYQQTPGQGLQFLFEYFSETQRNKGNFPGRFSGRQFSNSRSEMNVSTLELGDSALYLCASSLGGNYGYTFGSGTRLTVV.

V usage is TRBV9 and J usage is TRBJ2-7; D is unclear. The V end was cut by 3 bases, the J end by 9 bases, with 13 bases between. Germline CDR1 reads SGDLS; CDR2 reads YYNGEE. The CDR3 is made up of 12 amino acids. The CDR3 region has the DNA TGTGCCAGCAGCGCCGCGGCCGGCGCGCAGTACTTC. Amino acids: CASSAAAGAQYF.

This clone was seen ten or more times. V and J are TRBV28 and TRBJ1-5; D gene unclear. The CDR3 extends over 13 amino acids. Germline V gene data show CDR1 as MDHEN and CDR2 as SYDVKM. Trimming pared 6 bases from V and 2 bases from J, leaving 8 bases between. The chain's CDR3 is CASSPRGNQPQHF. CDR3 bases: TGTGCCAGCAGCCCAAGGGGCAATCAGCCCCAGCATTTT.

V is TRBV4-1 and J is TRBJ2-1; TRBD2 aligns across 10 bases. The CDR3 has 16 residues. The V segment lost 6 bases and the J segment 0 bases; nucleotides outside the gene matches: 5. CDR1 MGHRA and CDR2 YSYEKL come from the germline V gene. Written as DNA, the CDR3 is TGCGCCAGCAGTAATAGCGGGAGGAGCTCCTACAATGAGCAGTTCTTC. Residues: CASSNSGRSSYNEQFF.